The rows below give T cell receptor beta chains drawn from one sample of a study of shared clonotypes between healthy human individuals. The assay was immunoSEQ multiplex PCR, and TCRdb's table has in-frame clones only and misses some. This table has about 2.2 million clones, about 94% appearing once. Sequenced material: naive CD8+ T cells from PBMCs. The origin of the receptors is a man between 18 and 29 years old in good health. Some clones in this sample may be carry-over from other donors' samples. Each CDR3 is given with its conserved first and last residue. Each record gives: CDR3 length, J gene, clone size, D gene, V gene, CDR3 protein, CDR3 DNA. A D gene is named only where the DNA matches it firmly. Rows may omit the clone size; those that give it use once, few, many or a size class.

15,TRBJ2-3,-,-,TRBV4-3,CASSQVDISTDTQYF,TGCGCCAGCAGCCAAGTGGACATTAGCACAGATACGCAGTATTTT
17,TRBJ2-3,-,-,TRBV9,CASSPDPGWPSTDTQYF,TGTGCCAGCAGCCCAGATCCCGGGTGGCCTAGCACAGATACGCAGTATTTT
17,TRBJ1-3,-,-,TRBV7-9,CASSLSMQEHSGNTIYF,TGTGCCAGCAGCTTAAGTATGCAGGAGCACTCTGGAAACACCATATATTTT
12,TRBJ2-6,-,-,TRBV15,CATSPGANVLTF,TGTGCCACCAGTCCTGGGGCCAACGTCCTGACTTTC
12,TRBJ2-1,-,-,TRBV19,CASRDGRDKQFF,TGTGCCAGTAGGGACGGCCGGGACAAGCAGTTCTTC
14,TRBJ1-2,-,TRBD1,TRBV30,CAWTGGRMSYGYTF,TGTGCCTGGACAGGGGGCAGGATGAGCTATGGCTACACCTTC
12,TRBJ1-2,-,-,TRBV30,CAWTGGGSGYTF,TGTGCCTGGACAGGTGGAGGGTCTGGCTACACCTTC
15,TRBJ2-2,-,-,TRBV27,CASRRQIPNTGELFF,TGTGCCAGCAGACGACAGATTCCGAACACCGGGGAGCTGTTTTTT
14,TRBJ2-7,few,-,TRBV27,CASSWGGAGYEQYF,TGTGCCAGCAGTTGGGGCGGGGCAGGCTACGAGCAGTACTTC
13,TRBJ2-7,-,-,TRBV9,CASSVEGDYEQYF,TGTGCCAGCAGCGTAGAGGGGGATTACGAGCAGTACTTC
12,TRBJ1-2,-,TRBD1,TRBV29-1,CSVRTGLDGYTF,TGCAGCGTTCGGACAGGTTTGGATGGCTACACCTTC
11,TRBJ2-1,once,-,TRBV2,CASSEPNEQFF,TGTGCCAGCAGTGAGCCGAATGAGCAGTTCTTC
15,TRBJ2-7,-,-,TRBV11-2,CASSLVVGTAVEQYF,TGTGCCAGCAGCTTAGTCGTTGGGACGGCTGTCGAGCAGTACTTC
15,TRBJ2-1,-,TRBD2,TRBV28,CASSSRGTRYNEQFF,TGTGCCAGCAGTTCCCGCGGGACTAGGTACAATGAGCAGTTCTTC
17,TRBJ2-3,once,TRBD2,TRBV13,CASSSAGLAGSTDTQYF,TGTGCCAGCAGCTCAGCTGGACTAGCGGGGAGCACAGATACGCAGTATTTT
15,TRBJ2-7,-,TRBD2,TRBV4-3,CASSQARLAGDEQYF,TGCGCCAGCAGCCAAGCCCGACTAGCGGGAGACGAGCAGTACTTC
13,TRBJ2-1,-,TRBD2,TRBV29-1,CSIPGTTYNEQFF,TGCAGCATTCCCGGGACTACCTACAATGAGCAGTTCTTC
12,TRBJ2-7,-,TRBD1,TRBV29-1,CSARTGDYEQYF,TGCAGCGCCCGGACAGGGGACTACGAGCAGTACTTC
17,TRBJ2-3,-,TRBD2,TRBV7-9,CASSQPSLAGALDTQYF,TGTGCCAGCAGCCAACCGAGTCTAGCGGGAGCCCTAGATACGCAGTATTTT
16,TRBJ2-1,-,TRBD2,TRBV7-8,CASSFYSSGSLHEQFF,TGTGCCAGCAGCTTCTATTCTAGCGGGAGCCTCCATGAGCAGTTCTTC
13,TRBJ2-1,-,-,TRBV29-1,CSAFPSDYNEQFF,TGCAGCGCATTCCCTAGCGATTACAATGAGCAGTTCTTC
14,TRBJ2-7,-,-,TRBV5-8,CASSLALLSYEQYF,TGTGCCAGCAGCTTGGCACTCCTCTCCTACGAGCAGTACTTC
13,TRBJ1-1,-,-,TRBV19,CASSISVNTEAFF,TGTGCCAGTAGTATTTCAGTGAACACTGAAGCTTTCTTT
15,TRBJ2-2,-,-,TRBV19,CASSFFRTNTGELFF,TGTGCCAGCTCCTTCTTCAGAACGAACACCGGGGAGCTGTTTTTT
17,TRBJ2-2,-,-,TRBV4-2,CASSQELAGFGTGELFF,TGTGCCAGCAGCCAGGAACTAGCTGGCTTTGGCACCGGGGAGCTGTTTTTT
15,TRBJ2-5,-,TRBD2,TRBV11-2,CASSLVRGYQETQYF,TGTGCCAGCAGCTTAGTGCGGGGGTACCAAGAGACCCAGTACTTC
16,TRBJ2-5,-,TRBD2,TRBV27,CASSSSPRGDQETQYF,TGTGCCAGCAGTTCCTCTCCCCGGGGGGACCAAGAGACCCAGTACTTC
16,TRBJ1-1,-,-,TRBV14,CASSLFPLGGESEAFF,TGTGCCAGCAGCTTGTTTCCTTTGGGTGGGGAGAGTGAAGCTTTCTTT
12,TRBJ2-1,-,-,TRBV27,CASRSGYNEQFF,TGTGCCAGCAGAAGCGGGTACAATGAGCAGTTCTTC
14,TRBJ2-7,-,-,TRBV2,CASSGGDKAYEQYF,TGTGCCAGCAGTGGGGGGGACAAAGCCTACGAGCAGTACTTC
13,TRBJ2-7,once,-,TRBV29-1,CSVDGPSSYEQYF,TGCAGCGTTGACGGCCCCAGCTCCTACGAGCAGTACTTC
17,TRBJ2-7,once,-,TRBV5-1,CASSLGRLDGRPHEQYF,TGCGCCAGCAGCTTGGGGCGCCTTGACGGGAGACCCCACGAGCAGTACTTC
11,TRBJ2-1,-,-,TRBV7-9,CASSPASEQFF,TGTGCCAGCAGCCCCGCGAGTGAGCAGTTCTTC
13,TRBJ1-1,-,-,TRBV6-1,CASSPLEDTEAFF,TGTGCCAGCAGTCCTCTGGAGGACACTGAAGCTTTCTTT
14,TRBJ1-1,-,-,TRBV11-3,CASSPDVMNTEAFF,TGTGCCAGCAGCCCCGATGTCATGAACACTGAAGCTTTCTTT
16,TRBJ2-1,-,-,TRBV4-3,CASSRSGKFSYNEQFF,TGCGCCAGCAGCCGTAGCGGAAAATTCTCCTACAATGAGCAGTTCTTC
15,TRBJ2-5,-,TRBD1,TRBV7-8,CASTERQGPRLAQYF,TGTGCCAGCACCGAAAGACAGGGCCCTCGTTTGGCCCAGTACTTC
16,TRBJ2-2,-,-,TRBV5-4,CASSLVLSGPPGELFF,TGTGCCAGCAGCTTGGTTCTGTCAGGGCCCCCCGGGGAGCTGTTTTTT
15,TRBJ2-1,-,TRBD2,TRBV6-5,CASSYGGGIYNEQFF,TGTGCCAGCAGTTACGGGGGAGGGATCTACAATGAGCAGTTCTTC
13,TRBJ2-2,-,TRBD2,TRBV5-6,CASSFGLAGELFF,TGTGCCAGCAGCTTCGGACTAGCCGGGGAGCTGTTTTTT
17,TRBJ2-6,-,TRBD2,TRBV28,CASSTGTSVSGANVLTF,TGTGCCAGCAGCACCGGGACTAGCGTATCTGGGGCCAACGTCCTGACTTTC
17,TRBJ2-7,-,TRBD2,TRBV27,CASREGGLAGGFYEQYF,TGTGCCAGCAGGGAAGGGGGACTAGCGGGAGGTTTCTACGAGCAGTACTTC
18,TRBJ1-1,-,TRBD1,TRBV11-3,CASSEGGHRGPSYTEAFF,TGTGCCAGCAGCGAAGGGGGACACAGGGGGCCTAGCTACACTGAAGCTTTCTTT
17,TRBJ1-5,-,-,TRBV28,CASSPLTEMDSNQPQHF,TGTGCCAGCAGTCCCCTGACAGAAATGGATAGCAATCAGCCCCAGCATTTT
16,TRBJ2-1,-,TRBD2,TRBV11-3,CASSLGLAGSYNEQFF,TGTGCCAGCAGCTTGGGACTAGCGGGGTCTTACAATGAGCAGTTCTTC